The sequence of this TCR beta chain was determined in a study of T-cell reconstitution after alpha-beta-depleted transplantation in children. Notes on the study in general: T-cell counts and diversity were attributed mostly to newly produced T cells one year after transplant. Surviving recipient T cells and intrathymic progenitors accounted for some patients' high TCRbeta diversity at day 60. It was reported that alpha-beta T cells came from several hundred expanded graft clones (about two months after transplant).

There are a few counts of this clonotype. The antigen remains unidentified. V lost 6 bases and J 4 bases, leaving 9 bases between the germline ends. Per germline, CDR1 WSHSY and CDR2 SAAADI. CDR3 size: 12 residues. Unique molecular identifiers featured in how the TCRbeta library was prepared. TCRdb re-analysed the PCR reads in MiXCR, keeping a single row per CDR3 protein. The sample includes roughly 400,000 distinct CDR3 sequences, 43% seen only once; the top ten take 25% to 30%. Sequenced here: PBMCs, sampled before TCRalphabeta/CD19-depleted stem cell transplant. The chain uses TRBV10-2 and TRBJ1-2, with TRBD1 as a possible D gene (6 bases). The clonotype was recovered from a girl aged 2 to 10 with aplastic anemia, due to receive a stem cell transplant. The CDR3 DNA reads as TGCGCCAGCAGGACGGACAGCTATGGCTACACCTTC. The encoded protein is CASRTDSYGYTF.